The 4 T cell receptor beta chains listed next were all sequenced from one sample in a study of blood T cell repertoires in COVID-19. The assay was immunoSEQ multiplex PCR, and TCRdb's table has in-frame clones only and misses some. The sample yields around 100,000 clones, 85% to 90% seen once. Sample: peripheral blood. These receptors all stem from an elderly woman with acute or convalescent COVID-19.

This clone came up a few times. CDR3 region: CASSPGGAGLTDTQYF. The CDR3 DNA follows: TGTGCCAGCAGCCCGGGGGGGGCGGGACTCACAGATACGCAGTATTTT. The chain has TRBV9 and TRBJ2-3; 8 nucleotides match TRBD2. The CDR3 has 16 amino acids. Germline V gene data show CDR1 as SGDLS and CDR2 as YYNGEE. Germline trimming cut 4 bases from V and 2 bases from J; bases unmatched to any gene: 9.

This rearrangement joins TRBV7-9 to TRBJ2-7; 11 bases align to TRBD2. CDR3 size: 18 residues. With V trimmed by 1 base and J by 1 base, 9 bases remained unmatched. Germline V gene data show CDR1 as SEHNR and CDR2 as FQNEAQ (reference sequence). CDR3 nucleotides: TGTGCCAGCAGCTTAGTTTCTAGCGGGGGGATGTTTTCCTACGAGCAGTACTTC. It specifies CASSLVSSGGMFSYEQYF.

The V gene is TRBV19, the J gene TRBJ2-7; 8 nucleotides agree with TRBD1. The CDR3 sequence is 15 residues long. The junction had 12 bases not matched to a gene; V was cut back by 9 bases and J by 2 bases. Germline V CDR1 and CDR2: LNHDA, SQIVND (reference sequence). CDR3 sequence (DNA): TGTGCCAGCGGATCGCCGGACAGGGCCCCCTACGAGCAGTACTTC. Its protein product is CASGSPDRAPYEQYF.

V gene TRBV9 combines with J gene TRBJ1-2; 7 bases agree with TRBD1. The CDR3 is 14 amino acids. Trimming removed 3 bases from V and 1 base from J; junction bases left unmatched: 3. The germline gives CDR1 SGDLS, CDR2 YYNGEE. This chain's CDR3 is CASSAGTDNYGYTF. The CDR3 region has the DNA TGTGCCAGCAGCGCCGGGACAGATAACTATGGCTACACCTTC.